The clone carrying this TCR beta chain was counted at least ten times. With TRAV- and TRBV-specific primers, first-strand cDNA was made, covering the alpha and beta chains. TCR amplification ran approximately 20 PCR cycles using constant-region and V-primer adapter primers. MiXCR, run by TCRdb on the reads, gives a single entry per CDR3 protein. The sample lists 60,000 to 90,000 distinct CDR3 sequences; 31% were seen once. This sample is drawn from a study of low-dose radiotherapy and immunotherapy resistance in tumors. Study details: Per fraction, Cohort 1 was given 0.5 Gy every 2 weeks, for a total of 6.5 Gy.

This CDR3 comprises 11 residues. Germline CDR1 and CDR2: GTSNPN and SVGIG (reference sequence). Trimming shortened V by 1 base and J by 5 bases, and 6 bases separated the two germline ends. Time point given: before trial treatment. The treatment that donors received included nivolumab, ipilimumab, aspirin, low-dose cyclophosphamide and low-dose radiotherapy. Patients who could take part had advanced solid tumors with no tumor-infiltrating lymphocytes. The sequencing used PBMCs, collected before treatment. The clonotype comes from a female donor with ovarian cancer. The chain links TRBV30 to TRBJ2-7; no clear D gene. CDR3 protein: CAWSGRHEQYF. CDR3 sequence (DNA): TGTGCCTGGAGTGGGCGGCACGAGCAGTACTTC.